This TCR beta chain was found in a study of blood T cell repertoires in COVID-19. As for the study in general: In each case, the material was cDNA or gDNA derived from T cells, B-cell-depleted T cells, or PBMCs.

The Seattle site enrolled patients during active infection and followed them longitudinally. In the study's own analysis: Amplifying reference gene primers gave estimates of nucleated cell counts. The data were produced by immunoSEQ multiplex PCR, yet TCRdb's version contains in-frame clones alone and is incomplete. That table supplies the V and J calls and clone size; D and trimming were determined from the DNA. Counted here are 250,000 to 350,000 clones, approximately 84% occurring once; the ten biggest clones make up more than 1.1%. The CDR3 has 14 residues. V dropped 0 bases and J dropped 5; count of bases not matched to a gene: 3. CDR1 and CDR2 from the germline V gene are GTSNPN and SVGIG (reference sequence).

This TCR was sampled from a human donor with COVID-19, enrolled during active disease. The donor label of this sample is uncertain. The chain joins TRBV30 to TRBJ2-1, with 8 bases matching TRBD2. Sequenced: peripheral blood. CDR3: CAWSVLGLDNEQFF. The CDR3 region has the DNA TGTGCCTGGAGTGTCTTGGGACTAGACAATGAGCAGTTCTTC.